This T cell receptor (beta chain) was identified in a study of blood T cell repertoires in COVID-19. Study background: Specimens from acute and convalescent COVID-19 originated in the United States, Italy and Spain. The cDNA or gDNA used as material had been derived from T cells, B-cell-depleted T cells, or PBMCs.

Data came from immunoSEQ multiplex PCR; TCRdb stores just in-frame clones and leaves some out. The sample records about 170,000 clones, around 82% being singletons. The CDR3 spans 17 residues. The V end was cut by 3 bases, the J end by 0 bases, with 15 bases between. Germline CDR1 and CDR2: MNHEY and SMNVEV (reference sequence). This clone has more than one count but fewer than ten. This clonotype was sampled from a man in his 60s who had recovered from COVID-19. The sequenced sample consisted of peripheral blood. The chain carries TRBV27 and TRBJ1-3; D may be TRBD1 (5 bases). CDR3 sequence reads: CASSLSQGGSSGNTIYF. CDR3 bases: TGTGCCAGCAGTTTGAGCCAGGGAGGTTCCTCTGGAAACACCATATATTTT.